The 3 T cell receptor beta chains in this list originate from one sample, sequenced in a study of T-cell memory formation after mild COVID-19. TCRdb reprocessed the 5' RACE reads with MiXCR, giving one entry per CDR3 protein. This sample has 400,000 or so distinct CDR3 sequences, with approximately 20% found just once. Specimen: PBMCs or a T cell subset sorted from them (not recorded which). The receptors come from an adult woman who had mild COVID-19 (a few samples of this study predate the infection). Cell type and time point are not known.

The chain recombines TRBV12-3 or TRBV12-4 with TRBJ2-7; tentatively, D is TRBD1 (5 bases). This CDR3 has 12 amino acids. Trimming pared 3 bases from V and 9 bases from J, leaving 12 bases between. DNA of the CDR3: TGTGCCAGCAGTTTTGGGGCGAGTGGGCAGTACTTC. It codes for CASSFGASGQYF.

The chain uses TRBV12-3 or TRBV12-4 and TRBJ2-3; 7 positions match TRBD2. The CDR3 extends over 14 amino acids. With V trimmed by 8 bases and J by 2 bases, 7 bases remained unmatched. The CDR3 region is CASCSGRNTDTQYF. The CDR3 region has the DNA TGTGCCAGCTGTAGCGGGCGAAACACAGATACGCAGTATTTT.

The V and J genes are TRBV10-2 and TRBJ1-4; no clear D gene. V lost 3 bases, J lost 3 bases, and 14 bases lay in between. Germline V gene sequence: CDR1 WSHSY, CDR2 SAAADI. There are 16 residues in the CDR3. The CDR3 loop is CASSDEFGVANEKLFF. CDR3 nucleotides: TGCGCCAGCAGTGACGAGTTTGGGGTTGCTAATGAAAAACTGTTTTTT.